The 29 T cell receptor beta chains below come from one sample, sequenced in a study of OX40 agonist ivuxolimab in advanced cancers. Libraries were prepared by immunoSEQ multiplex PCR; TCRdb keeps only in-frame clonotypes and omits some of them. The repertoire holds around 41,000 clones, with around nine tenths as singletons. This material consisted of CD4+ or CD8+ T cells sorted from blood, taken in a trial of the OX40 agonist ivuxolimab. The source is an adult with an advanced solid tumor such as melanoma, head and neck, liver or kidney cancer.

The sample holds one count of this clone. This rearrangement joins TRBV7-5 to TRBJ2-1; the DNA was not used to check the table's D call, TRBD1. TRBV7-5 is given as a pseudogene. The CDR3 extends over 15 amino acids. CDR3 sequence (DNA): TGTGCCAGCAGCGCCGGGACAGGGGGCTACAATGAGCAGTTCTTC. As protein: CASSAGTGGYNEQFF.

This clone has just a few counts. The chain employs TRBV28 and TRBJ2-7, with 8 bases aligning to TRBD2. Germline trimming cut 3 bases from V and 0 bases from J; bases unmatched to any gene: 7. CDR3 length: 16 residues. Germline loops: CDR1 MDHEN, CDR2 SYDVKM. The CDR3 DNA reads TGTGCCAGCAGTTTCTCGCTAGCGGGCCTCTCCTACGAGCAGTACTTC. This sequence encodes CASSFSLAGLSYEQYF.

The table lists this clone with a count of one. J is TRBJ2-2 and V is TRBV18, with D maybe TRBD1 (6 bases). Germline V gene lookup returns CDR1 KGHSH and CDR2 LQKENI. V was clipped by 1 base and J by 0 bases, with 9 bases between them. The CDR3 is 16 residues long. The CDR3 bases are TGTGCCAGCTCACCACTAGGGACAACGAACACCGGGGAGCTGTTTTTT. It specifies CASSPLGTTNTGELFF.

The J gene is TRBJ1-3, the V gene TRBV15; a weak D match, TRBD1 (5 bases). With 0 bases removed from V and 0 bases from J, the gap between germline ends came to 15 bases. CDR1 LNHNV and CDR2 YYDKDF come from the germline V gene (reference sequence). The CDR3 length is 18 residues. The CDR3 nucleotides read TGTGCCACCAGCAGAGATATGGGGGGAGGGAGCTCTGGAAACACCATATATTTT. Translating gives CATSRDMGGGSSGNTIYF.

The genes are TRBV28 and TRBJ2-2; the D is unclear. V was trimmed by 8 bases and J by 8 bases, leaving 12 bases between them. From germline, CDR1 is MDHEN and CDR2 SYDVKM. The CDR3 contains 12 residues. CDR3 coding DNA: TGTGCCAGCGGCCTAATCACGGGGGAGCTGTTTTTT. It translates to CASGLITGELFF. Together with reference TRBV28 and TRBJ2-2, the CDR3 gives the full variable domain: DVKVTQSSRYLVKRTGEKVFLECVQDMDHENMFWYRQDPGLGLRLIYFSYDVKMKEKGDIPEGYSVSREKKERFSLILESASTNQTSMYLCASGLITGELFFGEGSRLTVL.

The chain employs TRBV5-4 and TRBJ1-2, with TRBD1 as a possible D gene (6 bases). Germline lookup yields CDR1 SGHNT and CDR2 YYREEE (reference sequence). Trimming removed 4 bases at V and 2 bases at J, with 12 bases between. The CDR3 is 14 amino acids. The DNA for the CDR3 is TGTGCCAGCAGCCATCCGGACAGCAACTATGGCTACACCTTC. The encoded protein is CASSHPDSNYGYTF. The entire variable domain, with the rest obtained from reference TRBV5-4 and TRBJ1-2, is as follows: ETGVTQSPTHLIKTRGQQVTLRCSSQSGHNTVSWYQQALGQGPQFIFQYYREEENGRGNFPPRFSGLQFPNYSSELNVNALELDDSALYLCASSHPDSNYGYTFGSGTRLTVV.

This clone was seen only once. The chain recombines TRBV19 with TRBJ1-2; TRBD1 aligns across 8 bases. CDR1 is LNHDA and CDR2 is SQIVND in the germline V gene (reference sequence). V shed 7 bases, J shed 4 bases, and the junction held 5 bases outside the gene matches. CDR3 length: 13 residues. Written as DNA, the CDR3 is TGTGCCAGTACAGGACAGGGCGGCTATGGCTACACCTTC. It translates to CASTGQGGYGYTF.

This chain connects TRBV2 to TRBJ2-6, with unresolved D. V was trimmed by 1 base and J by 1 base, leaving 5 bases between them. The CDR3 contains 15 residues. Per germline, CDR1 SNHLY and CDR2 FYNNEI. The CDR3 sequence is CASSEGHSGANVLTF. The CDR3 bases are TGTGCCAGCAGTGAAGGGCATTCTGGGGCCAACGTCCTGACTTTC.

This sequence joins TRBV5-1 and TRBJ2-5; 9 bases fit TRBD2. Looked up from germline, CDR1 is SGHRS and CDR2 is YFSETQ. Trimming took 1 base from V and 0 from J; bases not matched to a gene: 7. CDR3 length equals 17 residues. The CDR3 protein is CASSLTTSGLYQETQYF. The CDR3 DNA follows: TGCGCCAGCAGCTTGACGACTAGCGGACTGTACCAAGAGACCCAGTACTTC.

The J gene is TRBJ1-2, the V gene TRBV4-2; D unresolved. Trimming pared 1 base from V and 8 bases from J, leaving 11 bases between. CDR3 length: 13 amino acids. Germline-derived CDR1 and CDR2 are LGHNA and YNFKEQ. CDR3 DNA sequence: TGTGCCAGCAGCCAAGGGGGTATCGACGGCTACACCTTC. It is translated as CASSQGGIDGYTF.

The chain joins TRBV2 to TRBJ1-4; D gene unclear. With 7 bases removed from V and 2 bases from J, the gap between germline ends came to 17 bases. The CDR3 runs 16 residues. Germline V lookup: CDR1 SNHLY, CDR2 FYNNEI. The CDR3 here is CASKNQASGTNEKLFF. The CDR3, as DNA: TGTGCCAGCAAGAATCAAGCTTCGGGCACTAATGAAAAACTGTTTTTT. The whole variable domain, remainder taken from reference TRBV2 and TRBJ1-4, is EPEVTQTPSHQVTQMGQEVILRCVPISNHLYFYWYRQILGQKVEFLVSFYNNEISEKSEIFDDQFSVERPDGSNFTLKIRSTKLEDSAMYFCASKNQASGTNEKLFFGSGTQLSVL.

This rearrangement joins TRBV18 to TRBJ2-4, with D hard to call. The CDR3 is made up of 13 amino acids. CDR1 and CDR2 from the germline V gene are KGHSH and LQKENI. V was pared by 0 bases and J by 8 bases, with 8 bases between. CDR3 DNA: TGTGCCAGCTCACCACCGAGTACTTACATTCAGTACTTC. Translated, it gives CASSPPSTYIQYF. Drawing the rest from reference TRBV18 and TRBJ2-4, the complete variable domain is NAGVMQNPRHLVRRRGQEARLRCSPMKGHSHVYWYRQLPEEGLKFMVYLQKENIIDESGMPKERFSAEFPKEGPSILRIQQVVRGDSAAYFCASSPPSTYIQYFGAGTRLSVL.

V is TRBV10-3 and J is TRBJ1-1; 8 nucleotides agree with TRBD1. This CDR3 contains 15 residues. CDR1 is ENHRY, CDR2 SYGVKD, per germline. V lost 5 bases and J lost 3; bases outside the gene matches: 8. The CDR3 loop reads CAISRQGRADTEAFF. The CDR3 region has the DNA TGTGCCATCAGTAGACAGGGGAGGGCTGACACTGAAGCTTTCTTT.

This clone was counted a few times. Here the CDR3 DNA reads TGTGCCACCGGGGCCTACGAGCAGTACTTC. Translated, it gives CATGAYEQYF. J is TRBJ2-7 and V is TRBV6-6; D may be TRBD2 (5 bases). V was trimmed by 10 bases and J by 2 bases, leaving 6 bases between them. This CDR3 has 10 residues. CDR1 and CDR2 from the germline V gene are MNHNY and SVGAGI (reference sequence).

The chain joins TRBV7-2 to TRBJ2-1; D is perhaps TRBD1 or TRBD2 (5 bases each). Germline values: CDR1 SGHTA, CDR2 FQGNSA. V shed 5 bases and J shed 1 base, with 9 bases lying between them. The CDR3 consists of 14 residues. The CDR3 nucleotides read TGTGCCAGCAGCGGGGACCCTTCCTACAATGAGCAGTTCTTC. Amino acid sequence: CASSGDPSYNEQFF.

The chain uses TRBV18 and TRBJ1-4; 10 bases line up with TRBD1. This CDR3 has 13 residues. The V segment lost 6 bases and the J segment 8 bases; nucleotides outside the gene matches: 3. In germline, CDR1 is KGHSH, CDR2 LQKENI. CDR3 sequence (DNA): TGTGCCAGCTCGGGACAGGGGCGCGAAAAACTGTTTTTT. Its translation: CASSGQGREKLFF. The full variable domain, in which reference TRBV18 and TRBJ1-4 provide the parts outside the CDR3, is NAGVMQNPRHLVRRRGQEARLRCSPMKGHSHVYWYRQLPEEGLKFMVYLQKENIIDESGMPKERFSAEFPKEGPSILRIQQVVRGDSAAYFCASSGQGREKLFFGSGTQLSVL.

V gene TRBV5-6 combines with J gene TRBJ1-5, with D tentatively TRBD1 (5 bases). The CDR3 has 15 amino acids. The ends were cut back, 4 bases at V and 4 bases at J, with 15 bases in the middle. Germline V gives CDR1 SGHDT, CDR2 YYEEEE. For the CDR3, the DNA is TGTGCCAGCAGCCAAGGGACGGTGGGTAATCAGCCCCAGCATTTT. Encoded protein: CASSQGTVGNQPQHF. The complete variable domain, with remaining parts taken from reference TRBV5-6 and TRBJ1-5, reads DAGVTQSPTHLIKTRGQQVTLRCSPKSGHDTVSWYQQALGQGPQFIFQYYEEEERQRGNFPDRFSGHQFPNYSSELNVNALLLGDSALYLCASSQGTVGNQPQHFGDGTRLSIL.

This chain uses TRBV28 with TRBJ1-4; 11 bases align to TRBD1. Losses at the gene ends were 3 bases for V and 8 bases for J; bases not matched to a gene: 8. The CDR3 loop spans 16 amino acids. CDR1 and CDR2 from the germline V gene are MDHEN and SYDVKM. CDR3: CASSFSLGQGEEKLFF. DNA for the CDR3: TGTGCCAGCAGTTTCTCCTTGGGACAGGGGGAGGAAAAACTGTTTTTT.

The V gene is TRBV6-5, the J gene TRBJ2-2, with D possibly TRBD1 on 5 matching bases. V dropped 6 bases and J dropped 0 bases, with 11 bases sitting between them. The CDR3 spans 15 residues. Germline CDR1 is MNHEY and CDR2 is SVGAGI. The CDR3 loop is CASSQGAANTGELFF. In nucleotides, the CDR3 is TGTGCCAGCAGCCAAGGGGCGGCGAACACCGGGGAGCTGTTTTTT.

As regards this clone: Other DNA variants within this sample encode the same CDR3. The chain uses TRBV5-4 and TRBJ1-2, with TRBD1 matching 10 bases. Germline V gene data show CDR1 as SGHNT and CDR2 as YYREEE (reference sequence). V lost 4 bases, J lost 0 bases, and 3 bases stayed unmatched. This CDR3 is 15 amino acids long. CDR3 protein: CASSLDRGANYGYTF. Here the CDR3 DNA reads TGTGCCAGCAGCCTGGACAGGGGGGCTAACTATGGCTACACCTTC.

Written as DNA, the CDR3 is TGTGCCAGCGCAAACAGGGAAAACTCCTACAATGAGCAGTTCTTC. The encoded protein is CASANRENSYNEQFF. This rearrangement joins TRBV25-1 to TRBJ2-1; the D gene is possibly TRBD1 (6 bases). CDR3 length: 15 residues. The V and J ends lost 8 bases and 0 bases respectively, with 14 bases between them. Germline loops: CDR1 MGHDK, CDR2 SYGVNS.

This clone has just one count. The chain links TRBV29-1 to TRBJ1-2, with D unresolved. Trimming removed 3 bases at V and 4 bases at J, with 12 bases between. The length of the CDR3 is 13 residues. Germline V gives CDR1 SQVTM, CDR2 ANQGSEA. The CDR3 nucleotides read TGCAGCGTTGAGTCTATATCGGGCTATGGCTACACCTTC. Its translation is CSVESISGYGYTF. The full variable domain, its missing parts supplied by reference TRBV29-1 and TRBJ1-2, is SAVISQKPSRDICQRGTSLTIQCQVDSQVTMMFWYRQQPGQSLTLIATANQGSEATYESGFVIDKFPISRPNLTFSTLTVSNMSPEDSSIYLCSVESISGYGYTFGSGTRLTVV.

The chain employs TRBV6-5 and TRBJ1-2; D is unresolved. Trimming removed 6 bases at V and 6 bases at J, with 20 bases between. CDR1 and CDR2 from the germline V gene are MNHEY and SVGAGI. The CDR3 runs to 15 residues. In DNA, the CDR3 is TGTGCCAGCAGATCCTCCGGGCCGATCGGGAATGGCTACACCTTC. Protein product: CASRSSGPIGNGYTF.

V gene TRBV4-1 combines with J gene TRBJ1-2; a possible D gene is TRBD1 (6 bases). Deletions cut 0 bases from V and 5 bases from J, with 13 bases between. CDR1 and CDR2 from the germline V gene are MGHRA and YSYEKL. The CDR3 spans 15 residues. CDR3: CASSQDRGTTYGYTF. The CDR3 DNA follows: TGCGCCAGCAGCCAAGATCGAGGGACAACTTATGGCTACACCTTC.

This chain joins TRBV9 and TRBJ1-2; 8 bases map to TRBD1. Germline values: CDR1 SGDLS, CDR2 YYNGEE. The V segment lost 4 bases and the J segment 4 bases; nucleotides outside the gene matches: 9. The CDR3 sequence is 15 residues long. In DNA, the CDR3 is TGTGCCAGCAGCCTACGGACAGGGTCCTCCTATGGCTACACCTTC. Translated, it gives CASSLRTGSSYGYTF.

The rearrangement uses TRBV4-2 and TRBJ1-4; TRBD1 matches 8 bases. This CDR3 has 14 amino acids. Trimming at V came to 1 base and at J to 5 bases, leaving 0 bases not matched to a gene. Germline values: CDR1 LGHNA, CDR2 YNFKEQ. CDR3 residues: CASSQGTGNEKLFF. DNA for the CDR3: TGTGCCAGCAGCCAAGGGACAGGGAATGAAAAACTGTTTTTT.

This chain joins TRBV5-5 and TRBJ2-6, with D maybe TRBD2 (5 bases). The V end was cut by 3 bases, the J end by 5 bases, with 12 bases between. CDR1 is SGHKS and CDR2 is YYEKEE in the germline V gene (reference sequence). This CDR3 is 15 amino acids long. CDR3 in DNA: TGTGCCAGCAGCTCCAATCCGGGGAGGGCCAACGTCCTGACTTTC. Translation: CASSSNPGRANVLTF.

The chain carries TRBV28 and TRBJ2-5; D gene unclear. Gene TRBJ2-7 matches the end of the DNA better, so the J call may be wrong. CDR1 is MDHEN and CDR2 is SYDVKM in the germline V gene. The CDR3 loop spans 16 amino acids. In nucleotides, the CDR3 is TGTGCCAGCAGTTCCACCATCAGGCGCCTCTCCTACGAGCAGTACTTC. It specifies CASSSTIRRLSYEQYF.

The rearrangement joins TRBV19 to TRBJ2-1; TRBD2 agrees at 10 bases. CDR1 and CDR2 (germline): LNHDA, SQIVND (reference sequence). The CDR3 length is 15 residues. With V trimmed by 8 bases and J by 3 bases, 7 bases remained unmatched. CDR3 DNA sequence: TGTGCCAGTGAAAGCGGGAGGGCCGTCTACAATGAGCAGTTCTTC. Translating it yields CASESGRAVYNEQFF.